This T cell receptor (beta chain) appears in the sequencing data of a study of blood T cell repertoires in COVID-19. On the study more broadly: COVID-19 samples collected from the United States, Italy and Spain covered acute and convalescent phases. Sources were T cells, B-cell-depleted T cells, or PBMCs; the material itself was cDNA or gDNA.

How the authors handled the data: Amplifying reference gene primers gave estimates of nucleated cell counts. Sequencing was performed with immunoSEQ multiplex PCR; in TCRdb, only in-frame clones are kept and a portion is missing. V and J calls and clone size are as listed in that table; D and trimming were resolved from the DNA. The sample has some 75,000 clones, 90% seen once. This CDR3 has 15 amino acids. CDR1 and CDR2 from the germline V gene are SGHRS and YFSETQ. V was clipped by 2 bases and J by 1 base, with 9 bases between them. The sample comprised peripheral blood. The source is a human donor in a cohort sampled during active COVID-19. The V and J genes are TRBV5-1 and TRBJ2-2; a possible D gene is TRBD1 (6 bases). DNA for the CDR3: TGCGCCAGCAGCTTAGGGACACAGAACACCGGGGAGCTGTTTTTT. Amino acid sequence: CASSLGTQNTGELFF.